Sequencing of this T cell receptor (beta chain) was carried out in a study of blood T cell repertoires in COVID-19. Study in general: PBMCs, B-cell-depleted T cells, or T cells provided the cDNA or gDNA that made up the material.

The CDR3 consists of 14 residues. After removal of 4 bases from V and 4 bases from J, the junction contained 4 bases not matched to a gene. The germline gives CDR1 MNHEY, CDR2 SVGAGI. This table comes from immunoSEQ multiplex PCR, and its TCRdb copy is limited to in-frame clones, with some not included. The sample holds approximately 130,000 clones, around 80% seen once. The chain carries TRBV6-5 and TRBJ1-1; TRBD1 matches 9 bases. The receptor was isolated from an elderly man with active or convalescent COVID-19. Sequencing was performed on peripheral blood. The CDR3 DNA sequence: TGTGCCAGCAGTTCGGGACAGGGATTCACTGAAGCTTTCTTT. Encoded protein: CASSSGQGFTEAFF.